Reported below is one T cell receptor (beta chain). Its matching antigen is unknown. The data were obtained in a study of cytomegalovirus exposure and HLA in healthy donors. Each donor was healthy, and each was a bone marrow donor. Study outcomes and limitations: Earlier results showed most TCR beta V segments being productive about 87% or about 30% of the time. The study carried out a later analysis of TCR beta sequences. It associated approximately 16,000 of them with specific HLA alleles at a false discovery rate of 0.05.

The PCR employed 60 Vbeta primers together with 13 Jbeta primers. The table came from immunoSEQ multiplex PCR; TCRdb's copy has only in-frame clones and leaves some out. Among about 120,000 clones listed, approximately 72% were seen once. The source of this sequence is a man aged 18 to 35 in good health and CMV-seronegative. Sequenced material: PBMCs.

In nucleotides, the CDR3 is TGTGCCGCTCGGCCGACTACTAATGAAAAACTGTTTTTT. As protein: CAARPTTNEKLFF. The chain is built from TRBV10-3 and TRBJ1-4; D is undetermined. This CDR3 comprises 13 residues. Germline CDR1 and CDR2: ENHRY and SYGVKD. Trimming took 11 bases from V and 2 from J, leaving 12 bases between them.